Presented here are 9 T cell receptor beta chains from one specimen sequenced in a study of blood T cell repertoires in COVID-19. The assay was immunoSEQ multiplex PCR, and TCRdb's table has in-frame clones only and misses some. The sample holds around 150,000 clones, 84% seen once. The sample taken for sequencing was peripheral blood. The receptors shown here come from a man between 65 and 79 years old with acute or convalescent COVID-19.

V usage is TRBV4-1 and J usage is TRBJ2-3, with 12 positions matching TRBD2. The CDR3 sequence is 17 residues long. V trimming: 4 bases; J trimming: 4 bases; junction bases outside the gene matches: 9. CDR1 and CDR2 (germline): MGHRA, YSYEKL. CDR3 nucleotide sequence: TGCGCCAGCAGCCGGAACCCGACTAGCGGGGGAGCAGATACGCAGTATTTT. It codes for CASSRNPTSGGADTQYF.

This chain links TRBV6-5 with TRBJ1-1, with TRBD1 identical over 8 bases. This CDR3 is built from 12 residues. Per germline, CDR1 MNHEY and CDR2 SVGAGI. Unmatched junction bases numbered 2, after V lost 6 bases and J lost 5 bases. Here the CDR3 DNA reads TGTGCCAGCAGCAGGGGGCAAACTGAAGCTTTCTTT. Translated: CASSRGQTEAFF.

A single count supports this clone. The J gene is TRBJ1-4, the V gene TRBV9; the match to TRBD1 covers 7 bases. Trimming cost V 4 bases and J 3 bases; bases outside gene matches: 3. The CDR3 sequence is 14 residues long. In germline, CDR1 is SGDLS, CDR2 YYNGEE. DNA of the CDR3: TGTGCCAGCAGCATACAGGGGTCTAATGAAAAACTGTTTTTT. Its protein product is CASSIQGSNEKLFF.

The genes are TRBV7-3 and TRBJ2-5; weak D call: TRBD2 (5 bases). Per germline, CDR1 SGHTA and CDR2 FQGTGA. The CDR3 has 14 residues. Trimming cost V 3 bases and J 5 bases, with 13 bases left between them. This chain's CDR3 is CASSFRGVGETQYF. The CDR3 DNA sequence: TGTGCCAGCAGCTTTCGGGGTGTGGGGGAGACCCAGTACTTC.

This chain joins TRBV24-1 and TRBJ2-3, with D perhaps matching TRBD2 (7 bases). V gave up 4 bases and J gave up 0 bases, with 16 bases separating them. The CDR3 extends over 17 amino acids. CDR1 is KGHDR, CDR2 SFDVKD, per germline. This CDR3 is CATSDLTGGSSTDTQYF. As DNA, the CDR3 is TGTGCCACCAGTGACCTAACGGGGGGCTCGAGCACAGATACGCAGTATTTT.

The rearrangement joins TRBV7-9 to TRBJ2-3; TRBD2 agrees at 13 bases. The ends lost 3 bases at V and 6 bases at J; junction bases unmatched: 9. Germline V gene lookup returns CDR1 SEHNR and CDR2 FQNEAQ (reference sequence). CDR3 size: 17 residues. CDR3 coding DNA: TGTGCCAGCAGCTTCCCGACTAGCGGGAGGAGCGGGGATACGCAGTATTTT. Its translation is CASSFPTSGRSGDTQYF.

The chain couples TRBV19 to TRBJ2-1; no reliable D call. The CDR3 has 14 residues. The germline CDR1 and CDR2 sequences are LNHDA and SQIVND (reference sequence). V dropped 6 bases and J dropped 7 bases, with 16 bases sitting between them. Written as DNA, the CDR3 is TGTGCCAGTAGCCCTATCTTCCAATCGAATGAGCAGTTCTTC. It yields the protein CASSPIFQSNEQFF. The whole variable domain, filled in from reference TRBV19 and TRBJ2-1, reads DGGITQSPKYLFRKEGQNVTLSCEQNLNHDAMYWYRQDPGQGLRLIYYSQIVNDFQKGDIAEGYSVSREKKESFPLTVTSAQKNPTAFYLCASSPIFQSNEQFFGPGTRLTVL.

The count of this clone is one. The genes are TRBV28 and TRBJ2-2; 7 bases are shared with TRBD1. Germline lookup yields CDR1 MDHEN and CDR2 SYDVKM. This CDR3 spans 14 amino acids. J gave up 4 bases and V 3 bases, and 2 bases lay outside the gene matches. The CDR3 protein is CASSLSGGTGELFF. CDR3 DNA sequence: TGTGCCAGCAGTTTGTCAGGGGGCACCGGGGAGCTGTTTTTT.

The rearrangement links TRBV28 to TRBJ2-7; D remains unclear. From germline, CDR1 is MDHEN and CDR2 SYDVKM. The V and J ends lost 4 bases and 0 bases respectively, with 4 bases between them. The CDR3 has 12 amino acids. CDR3 sequence (DNA): TGTGCCAGCAGTTCCCTCTCCTACGAGCAGTACTTC. This encodes CASSSLSYEQYF.